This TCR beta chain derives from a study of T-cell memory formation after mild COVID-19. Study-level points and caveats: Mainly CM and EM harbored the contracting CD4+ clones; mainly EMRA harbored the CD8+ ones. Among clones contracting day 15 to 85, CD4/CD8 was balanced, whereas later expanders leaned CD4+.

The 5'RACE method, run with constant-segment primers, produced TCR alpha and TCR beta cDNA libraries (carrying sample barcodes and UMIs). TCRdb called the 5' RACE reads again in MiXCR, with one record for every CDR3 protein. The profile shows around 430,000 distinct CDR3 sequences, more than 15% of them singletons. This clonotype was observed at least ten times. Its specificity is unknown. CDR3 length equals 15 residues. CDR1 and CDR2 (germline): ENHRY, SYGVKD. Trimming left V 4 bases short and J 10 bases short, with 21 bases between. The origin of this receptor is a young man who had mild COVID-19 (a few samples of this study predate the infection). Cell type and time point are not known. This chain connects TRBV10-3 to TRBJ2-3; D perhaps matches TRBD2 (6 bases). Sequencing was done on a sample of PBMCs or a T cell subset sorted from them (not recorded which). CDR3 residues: CAISAQSRTMGAQYF. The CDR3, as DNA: TGTGCCATCAGTGCACAGTCCCGGACTATGGGGGCGCAGTATTTT.